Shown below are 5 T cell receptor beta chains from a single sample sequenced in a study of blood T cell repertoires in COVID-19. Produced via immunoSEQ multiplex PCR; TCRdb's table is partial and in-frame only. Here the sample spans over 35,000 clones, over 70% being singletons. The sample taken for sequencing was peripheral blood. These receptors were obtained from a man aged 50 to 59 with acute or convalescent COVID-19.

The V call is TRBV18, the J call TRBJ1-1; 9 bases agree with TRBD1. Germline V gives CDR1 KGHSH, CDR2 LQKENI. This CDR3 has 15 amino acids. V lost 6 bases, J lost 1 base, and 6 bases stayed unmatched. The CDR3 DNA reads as TGTGCCAGCTCTCTTAGGACAGGGGAGAACACTGAAGCTTTCTTT. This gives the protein CASSLRTGENTEAFF.

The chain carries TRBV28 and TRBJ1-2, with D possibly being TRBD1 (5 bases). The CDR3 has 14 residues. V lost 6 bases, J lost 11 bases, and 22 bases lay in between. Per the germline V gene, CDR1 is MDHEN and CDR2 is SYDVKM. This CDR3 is CASSPGEWFFVYTF. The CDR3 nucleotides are TGTGCCAGCAGCCCGGGGGAATGGTTTTTTGTATACACCTTC.

The CDR3 DNA sequence: TGTGCCAGCAAGGCGCAGGGGAACACTGAAGCTTTCTTT. This sequence encodes CASKAQGNTEAFF. This chain uses TRBV7-3 with TRBJ1-1; weak D call: TRBD1 (5 bases). V lost 7 bases to trimming and J lost 1 base, with 10 bases between them. This CDR3 spans 13 amino acids. Germline CDR1 SGHTA, CDR2 FQGTGA.

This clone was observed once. CDR3 residues: CASLFAGANTEAFF. DNA of the CDR3: TGTGCCAGCCTTTTCGCAGGGGCAAACACTGAAGCTTTCTTT. This sequence joins TRBV2 and TRBJ1-1; D possibly corresponds to TRBD1 (6 bases). The CDR3 is made up of 14 amino acids. Germline CDR1 is SNHLY and CDR2 is FYNNEI. The V end lost 8 bases, the J end lost 2 bases, and 15 bases lay between the germline ends.

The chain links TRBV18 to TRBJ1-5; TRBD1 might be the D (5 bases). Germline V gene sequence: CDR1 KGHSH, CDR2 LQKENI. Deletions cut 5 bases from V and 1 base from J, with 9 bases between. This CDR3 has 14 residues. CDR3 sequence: CASSDDRSNQPQHF. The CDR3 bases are TGTGCCAGCTCAGACGACAGAAGCAATCAGCCCCAGCATTTT.